Below, 8 T cell receptor beta chains from the same sample are listed, as sequenced in a study of T cell responses to AZD1222 COVID-19 vaccine (dated by TCRdb to the early 2020s). Receptors were amplified or captured by the immunoSEQ multiplex PCR assay. TCRdb stores this immuneACCESS table with in-frame sequences only. Part of the clones is absent; in the studies checked, under half of the shortfall reflects unresolved V genes, and no reason is known for the rest. This sample lists 200,000 to 250,000 clones; roughly 94% were detected once. Of the sample, around 1.7% falls within the top ten clones. The sample's time point label, decoded: about 28 days (+/-7) after the second vaccine dose. The sample's treatment or condition label is to be understood as: meningococcal conjugate vaccine given as trial control. The sample in question was peripheral blood, obtained 28 days after the second dose of the MenACWY control vaccine. These receptors were collected from an adult who received the MenACWY meningococcal vaccine as a control.

This clone appeared once. The chain has TRBV10-1 and TRBJ2-1, with 10 bases identical to TRBD2. The CDR3 consists of 17 residues. Trimming at V came to 2 bases and at J to 0 bases, leaving 4 bases not matched to a gene. Germline V gives CDR1 WNHNN, CDR2 SYGVQD (reference sequence). The CDR3 DNA sequence: TGCGCCAGCAGTGAGACTAGCGGGGTTACCTCCTACAATGAGCAGTTCTTC. It yields the protein CASSETSGVTSYNEQFF.

CDR3 coding DNA: TGCGCCAGCACCCTCCCGCTAGCGGGAGGCCCAGATACGCAGTATTTT. This gives the protein CASTLPLAGGPDTQYF. The rearrangement joins TRBV5-1 to TRBJ2-3, with 11 bases fitting TRBD2. Germline V lookup: CDR1 SGHRS, CDR2 YFSETQ. The length of the CDR3 is 16 residues. V shed 6 bases, J shed 4 bases, and the junction held 10 bases outside the gene matches. Together with reference TRBV5-1 and TRBJ2-3, the CDR3 gives the full variable domain: KAGVTQTPRYLIKTRGQQVTLSCSPISGHRSVSWYQQTPGQGLQFLFEYFSETQRNKGNFPGRFSGRQFSNSRSEMNVSTLELGDSALYLCASTLPLAGGPDTQYFGPGTRLTVL.

The chain carries TRBV5-1 and TRBJ2-1; 7 bases are a match to TRBD2. The germline V gene encodes CDR1 SGHRS and CDR2 YFSETQ. V was pared by 4 bases and J by 4 bases, with 17 bases of the junction left unmatched. The CDR3 is 18 amino acids. CDR3 in amino acids: CASSPLGGLRGAYNEQFF. CDR3 DNA: TGCGCCAGCAGCCCGCTGGGAGGGCTGAGGGGAGCTTACAATGAGCAGTTCTTC.

The chain combines TRBV5-8 with TRBJ2-2, with 7 bases that match TRBD1. CDR1 and CDR2 from the germline V gene are SGHTS and YDEGEE. V lost 9 bases to trimming and J lost 3 bases; unmatched junction nucleotides: 11. This CDR3 comprises 15 residues. CDR3 bases: TGTGCCACCCGCCCCGGGACAGTTGACACCGGGGAGCTGTTTTTT. Amino acid sequence: CATRPGTVDTGELFF. Supplemented by reference TRBV5-8 and TRBJ2-2, the full variable domain reads EAGVTQSPTHLIKTRGQQATLRCSPISGHTSVYWYQQALGLGLQFLLWYDEGEERNRGNFPPRFSGRQFPNYSSELNVNALELEDSALYLCATRPGTVDTGELFFGEGSRLTVL.

V and J are TRBV20-1 and TRBJ1-1; D is possibly TRBD1 (6 bases). The CDR3 consists of 11 residues. The germline V and J ends were trimmed by 5 bases and 8 bases, with 12 bases remaining between them. Per the germline V gene, CDR1 is DFQATT and CDR2 is SNEGSKA (reference sequence). Here the CDR3 reads CSALLQGEAFF. CDR3 nucleotides: TGCAGTGCTCTCTTGCAGGGGGAAGCTTTCTTT.

The rearrangement joins TRBV6-2 or TRBV6-3 to TRBJ2-2; D not resolved. Trimming took 2 bases from V and 4 from J, leaving 5 bases between them. The CDR3 spans 13 residues. Germline CDR1 and CDR2: MNHEY and SVGEGT. The CDR3 DNA sequence: TGTGCCAGCAGTTACCAGCTCACCGGGGAGCTGTTTTTT. Translating gives CASSYQLTGELFF.

The rearrangement joins TRBV7-9 to TRBJ2-3, with D maybe TRBD2 (5 bases). Germline CDR1 SEHNR, CDR2 FQNEAQ (reference sequence). V lost 4 bases and J lost 10, with 18 bases in between. This CDR3 has 14 amino acids. Here the CDR3 reads CASSSEELAKAQYF. The CDR3 bases are TGTGCCAGCAGCTCAGAAGAGCTAGCAAAGGCGCAGTATTTT.

A single count supports this clone. This chain links TRBV5-1 with TRBJ1-2; tentatively, D is TRBD1 (6 bases). There are 15 residues in the CDR3. Germline CDR1 and CDR2: SGHRS and YFSETQ. V was pared by 6 bases and J by 4 bases, with 19 bases between. This CDR3 reads CASTVGDGGLYGYTF. As DNA, the CDR3 is TGCGCCAGCACCGTAGGAGACGGGGGCCTCTATGGCTACACCTTC.